Shown below are 8 T cell receptor beta chains from a single sample sequenced in a study of T cell repertoires in cytomegalovirus infection. TCRdb reprocessed the reads with MiXCR, giving one entry per CDR3 protein. The sample yields fewer than 850,000 distinct CDR3 sequences, around 29% seen once. The antigens for these receptors are not known. The sequences come from cultured CD8+ T cells from PBMCs, collected from culture after CMV antigen stimulation. These receptors came from a human donor in good health (CMV status not recorded). Some clones in this sample may be carry-over from other donors' samples.

This clonotype was counted many times. The chain uses TRBV7-2 and TRBJ2-5, with 10 bases matching TRBD2. The junction had 4 bases not matched to a gene; V was cut back by 1 base and J by 2 bases. The CDR3 has 16 amino acids. The germline gives CDR1 SGHTA, CDR2 FQGNSA. CDR3 sequence (DNA): TGTGCCAGCAGCTTAGAGATAGCGGGGGGACAAGAGACCCAGTACTTC. Protein sequence: CASSLEIAGGQETQYF.

The chain has TRBV7-8 and TRBJ2-7; D is uncertain. This CDR3 spans 15 amino acids. Trimming left V 5 bases short and J 5 bases short, with 19 bases between. Germline lookup yields CDR1 SGHVS and CDR2 FQNEAQ. The CDR3 DNA follows: TGTGCCAGCAGCCCTTTGGGCCCCAAAAGGGACGAGCAGTACTTC. As protein: CASSPLGPKRDEQYF.

The genes are TRBV15 and TRBJ2-5; D unresolved. The CDR3 loop spans 12 amino acids. Germline V gene lookup returns CDR1 LNHNV and CDR2 YYDKDF (reference sequence). The ends were cut back, 5 bases at V and 1 base at J, with 5 bases in the middle. The CDR3 nucleotides read TGTGCCACCAGCGACACCCAAGAGACCCAGTACTTC. Translated, it gives CATSDTQETQYF.

The chain recombines TRBV6-5 with TRBJ2-7; D uncertain. Trimming shortened V by 0 bases and J by 2 bases, and 5 bases separated the two germline ends. Germline CDR1 reads MNHEY; CDR2 reads SVGAGI. There are 13 residues in the CDR3. CDR3 sequence: CASSYSVAYEQYF. Written as DNA, the CDR3 is TGTGCCAGCAGTTACTCGGTGGCCTACGAGCAGTACTTC.

The V and J genes are TRBV27 and TRBJ1-4; D is ambiguous. Trimming took 5 bases from V and 0 from J, leaving 10 bases between them. The CDR3 extends over 15 amino acids. CDR1 is MNHEY and CDR2 is SMNVEV in the germline V gene (reference sequence). The CDR3 is CASSPDYSTNEKLFF. CDR3 nucleotides: TGTGCCAGCAGTCCAGACTACTCAACTAATGAAAAACTGTTTTTT.

Only a few counts were recorded for this clonotype. This chain connects TRBV27 to TRBJ2-1; 7 nucleotides match TRBD2. Germline CDR1 is MNHEY and CDR2 is SMNVEV (reference sequence). The CDR3 is 14 residues long. After removal of 3 bases from V and 8 bases from J, the junction contained 7 bases not matched to a gene. The CDR3 region has the DNA TGTGCCAGCAGTTTCTGGGGGGGGGTATATGAGCAGTTCTTC. As protein: CASSFWGGVYEQFF.

This clonotype was observed many times. The chain has TRBV7-2 and TRBJ2-7; D ambiguous. From germline, CDR1 is SGHTA and CDR2 FQGNSA. This CDR3 contains 14 residues. V lost 0 bases, J lost 3 bases, and 9 bases lay in between. CDR3 residues: CASSLAPGYYEQYV. The CDR3 DNA follows: TGTGCCAGCAGCTTAGCGCCGGGCTACTACGAGCAGTACGTC.

This clonotype was seen ten or more times. This chain connects TRBV7-2 to TRBJ2-5; D ambiguous. This CDR3 has 15 residues. The V gene lost 6 bases and the J gene lost 5 bases, with 19 bases spanning the gap. The germline gives CDR1 SGHTA, CDR2 FQGNSA. The CDR3 bases are TGTGCCAGCAGACCCATGACCGTACGCAAGGAGACCCAGTACTTC. This gives the protein CASRPMTVRKETQYF.